These 20 T cell receptor beta chains were sequenced from one sample in a study of metastatic and nonmetastatic thyroid tumors. TCRdb reprocessed the PCR reads via MiXCR. The profile shows about 33,000 clones, less than 14% of them singletons. No patient had received any treatment before thyroid surgery. Sequences were obtained from blood. All receptors derive from a female donor with papillary thyroid cancer or a benign thyroid nodule (not recorded which). Some clones in this sample may be carry-over from other donors' samples.

This clone was counted at least ten times. The chain employs TRBV11-2 and TRBJ2-2; 12 bases are shared with TRBD2. This CDR3 comprises 16 residues. J was trimmed by 5 bases and V by 4 bases; bases with no gene match: 5. The germline V gene has CDR1 SGHAT and CDR2 FQNNGV. The CDR3: CASSSLAGGRTGELFF. CDR3 coding DNA: TGTGCCAGCAGCTCTCTAGCGGGAGGGCGAACCGGGGAGCTGTTTTTT.

This clone was recorded at least ten times. The genes are TRBV6-1 and TRBJ1-4; the D is unclear. Germline-derived CDR1 and CDR2 are MNHNS and SASEGT. V lost 11 bases, J lost 4 bases, and 32 bases lay in between. The CDR3 has 19 amino acids. The CDR3 DNA is TGTGCCGCAAGTGGATATGGGCAGCCTTCGAAAGACGGTAATGAAAAACTGTTTTTT. Residues: CAASGYGQPSKDGNEKLFF.

This clone was picked up many times. This chain connects TRBV6-5 to TRBJ1-1; D is undetermined. CDR1 MNHEY and CDR2 SVGAGI come from the germline V gene. The V gene lost 0 bases and the J gene lost 3 bases, with 5 bases spanning the gap. The CDR3 is made up of 13 amino acids. CDR3 bases: TGTGCCAGCAGTTACTCGAAGGACACTGAAGCTTTCTTT. Translation: CASSYSKDTEAFF.

This clone came up many times. The chain uses TRBV19 and TRBJ2-3; no reliable D call. The germline V gene has CDR1 LNHDA and CDR2 SQIVND (reference sequence). CDR3 length: 14 amino acids. V lost 0 bases to trimming and J lost 4 bases, with 8 bases between them. The DNA of the CDR3 is TGTGCCAGTAGTATAGACTATCGGTCAGATACGCAGTATTTT. This sequence encodes CASSIDYRSDTQYF. Complete variable domain (other parts from reference TRBV19 and TRBJ2-3): DGGITQSPKYLFRKEGQNVTLSCEQNLNHDAMYWYRQDPGQGLRLIYYSQIVNDFQKGDIAEGYSVSREKKESFPLTVTSAQKNPTAFYLCASSIDYRSDTQYFGPGTRLTVL.

There are many counts of this clone. J is TRBJ2-3 and V is TRBV28; D is perhaps TRBD2 (6 bases). Germline V lookup: CDR1 MDHEN, CDR2 SYDVKM. This CDR3 spans 15 amino acids. Trimming pared 5 bases from V and 0 bases from J, leaving 12 bases between. As DNA, the CDR3 is TGTGCCAGCAGTCCCACGAGCGGGAGCACAGATACGCAGTATTTT. This sequence encodes CASSPTSGSTDTQYF. The whole variable domain, remainder taken from reference TRBV28 and TRBJ2-3, is DVKVTQSSRYLVKRTGEKVFLECVQDMDHENMFWYRQDPGLGLRLIYFSYDVKMKEKGDIPEGYSVSREKKERFSLILESASTNQTSMYLCASSPTSGSTDTQYFGPGTRLTVL.

The V and J genes are TRBV20-1 and TRBJ2-7; D is tentatively TRBD1 or TRBD2 (5 bases each). The CDR3 contains 12 residues. The V end was cut by 5 bases, the J end by 2 bases, with 10 bases between. The germline CDR1 and CDR2 sequences are DFQATT and SNEGSKA (reference sequence). CDR3 sequence (DNA): TGCAGTGCTGGGGACCAGACCTACGAGCAGTACTTC. The encoded protein is CSAGDQTYEQYF.

This clone was picked up many times. Other DNA sequences in this specimen translate into the identical CDR3. V gene TRBV15 combines with J gene TRBJ2-3, with D possibly matching TRBD2 (5 bases). Germline V gene lookup returns CDR1 LNHNV and CDR2 YYDKDF (reference sequence). The CDR3 contains 15 residues. The V and J ends lost 3 bases and 1 base respectively, with 11 bases between them. CDR3 DNA sequence: TGTGCCACCAGCAGTGGCCGGACTGGCACAGATACGCAGTATTTT. Protein sequence: CATSSGRTGTDTQYF.

Only one count was recorded for this clone. The junction and the germline gene differ at one end; a read error may be behind it. This chain connects TRBV7-2 to TRBJ1-2; 9 nucleotides match TRBD1. The CDR3 is 15 residues long. The germline V gene has CDR1 SGHTA and CDR2 FQGNSA. This CDR3 is CAISRRTGGDYGYTF. CDR3 coding DNA: TGTGCCATCAGCCGCCGTACAGGGGGCGACTATGGCTACACCTTC.

This chain links TRBV11-1 with TRBJ2-3, with D unresolved. Germline V gives CDR1 SGHAT, CDR2 FQDESV (reference sequence). This CDR3 has 17 amino acids. Trimming removed 6 bases at V and 0 bases at J, with 19 bases between. DNA of the CDR3: TGTGCCAGCAGTAAACGCACTATCGGAACTAGCACAGATACGCAGTATTTT. It specifies CASSKRTIGTSTDTQYF.

This clone was seen ten or more times. The chain carries TRBV4-3 and TRBJ1-2; D may be TRBD1 (5 bases). This CDR3 contains 14 residues. Germline assignment: CDR1 LGHNA and CDR2 YSLEER. V lost 1 base and J lost 4, with 10 bases in between. CDR3 protein: CASSQARASYGYTF. In nucleotides, the CDR3 is TGCGCCAGCAGCCAAGCCAGGGCATCCTATGGCTACACCTTC.

The chain recombines TRBV19 with TRBJ1-2; no definite D call. Trimming took 0 bases from V and 3 from J, leaving 11 bases between them. The CDR3 loop spans 15 amino acids. Germline CDR1 LNHDA, CDR2 SQIVND (reference sequence). This CDR3 is CASSIDSTTDYGYTF. The CDR3 DNA is TGTGCCAGTAGTATAGATAGTACCACTGACTATGGCTACACCTTC.

In its sample, this clone was seen a few times. The rearrangement links TRBV5-1 to TRBJ2-5, with D possibly called TRBD1 or TRBD2 (5 bases each). CDR1 and CDR2 from the germline V gene are SGHRS and YFSETQ. V lost 0 bases and J lost 0, with 12 bases in between. The CDR3 spans 16 residues. The CDR3 is CASSLVRGPHQETQYF. Written as DNA, the CDR3 is TGCGCCAGCAGCTTGGTCCGGGGCCCCCACCAAGAGACCCAGTACTTC.

This clone came up many times. The chain combines TRBV19 with TRBJ1-2, with 7 bases lining up with TRBD1. The CDR3 has 14 residues. Germline V gene lookup returns CDR1 LNHDA and CDR2 SQIVND (reference sequence). Trimming took 6 bases from V and 2 from J; bases not matched to a gene: 6. As DNA, the CDR3 is TGTGCCAGTAGGGAGCAGACAGGGAACTATGGCTACACCTTC. Translated: CASREQTGNYGYTF.

The chain carries TRBV19 and TRBJ2-1, with D perhaps matching TRBD1 (6 bases). This CDR3 has 17 amino acids. Per the germline V gene, CDR1 is LNHDA and CDR2 is SQIVND (reference sequence). Trimming stripped 1 base from V and 0 bases from J, with 13 bases between. The CDR3 sequence is CASSIGTAKSSYNEQFF. The CDR3 coding sequence is TGTGCCAGTAGTATAGGGACAGCTAAGAGCTCCTACAATGAGCAGTTCTTC.

Note on this clone: No conserved phenylalanine or tryptophan is present at the end of the CDR3, so a read error is the likely explanation. The limits of the CDR3 on the DNA are not certain, so only TCRdb's listed CDR3 is given. The V call is TRBV12-3 or TRBV12-4, the J call TRBJ1-2; TRBD1, the table's D call, was not compared with the DNA. From its first to its last residue, the CDR3 has 16 amino acids. The CDR3: CASSFTPTGLVNGYNV.

Many counts were recorded for this clone. The chain links TRBV28 to TRBJ1-2; tentatively, D is TRBD1 (5 bases). With 5 bases removed from V and 0 bases from J, the gap between germline ends came to 10 bases. The CDR3 is 14 amino acids. The germline gives CDR1 MDHEN, CDR2 SYDVKM. The CDR3 here is CASSPLGANYGYTF. The CDR3 region has the DNA TGTGCCAGCAGTCCCCTGGGGGCTAACTATGGCTACACCTTC.

This clone turned up a few times. This chain joins TRBV11-1 and TRBJ2-1; the D gene is possibly TRBD2 (6 bases). The V and J ends lost 5 bases and 2 bases respectively, with 16 bases between them. CDR3 length: 16 residues. Looked up from germline, CDR1 is SGHAT and CDR2 is FQDESV (reference sequence). The CDR3 coding sequence is TGTGCCAGCAGCCCCTCATATAGCGGAACCTACAATGAGCAGTTCTTC. Translated, it gives CASSPSYSGTYNEQFF.

This clone was seen ten or more times. The chain employs TRBV20-1 and TRBJ2-3; D gene uncertain. V shed 0 bases and J shed 2 bases, with 12 bases lying between them. The CDR3 totals 15 residues. Germline V gene sequence: CDR1 DFQATT, CDR2 SNEGSKA (reference sequence). The CDR3 nucleotides are TGCAGTGCTAGAGATGTGGAGTCAAACACAGATACGCAGTATTTT. It specifies CSARDVESNTDTQYF.

This clone was observed a few times. The CDR3 is CASTRGNEQFF. The DNA for the CDR3 is TGTGCCAGCACTAGGGGGAATGAGCAGTTCTTC. This chain connects TRBV12-3 or TRBV12-4 to TRBJ2-1; D perhaps matches TRBD1 (6 bases). With 7 bases removed from V and 7 bases from J, the gap between germline ends came to 8 bases. The CDR3 has 11 amino acids.

This clone was detected many times. The genes are TRBV6-1 and TRBJ1-1; D is unresolved. V was shortened by 6 bases and J by 2 bases, with 4 bases between the two germline ends. The CDR3 covers 11 residues. CDR1 MNHNS and CDR2 SASEGT come from the germline V gene. CDR3 sequence (DNA): TGTGCCAGCAGATTAAACACTGAAGCTTTCTTT. This codes for CASRLNTEAFF.